This TCR beta chain is drawn from a study of shared clonotypes between healthy human individuals. Study results and limitations: The rarefaction results pointed to incomplete sorted-subset sequencing despite large depth.

This CDR3 contains 15 residues. V was shortened by 1 base and J by 0 bases, with 9 bases between the two germline ends. Germline CDR1 is SGHTA and CDR2 is FQGNSA. As for this clone: Antigen specificity is unknown.

Positive CCR7 selection of CD45RO-negative cells yielded the naive CD8 cells, and terminally differentiated effector memory CD45RA+ cells were excluded. Repertoires were generated with immunoSEQ multiplex PCR, while TCRdb's copy carries only in-frame clones and drops some. Of 800,000 to 950,000 clones in the sample, 90% to 97% were seen once. This clonotype was sampled from a man aged 25-45 years in good health. The rearrangement links TRBV7-2 to TRBJ1-1; D is uncertain. Sequenced: naive CD8+ T cells sorted from blood. In nucleotides, the CDR3 is TGTGCCAGCAGCTTAGTGCGTCGTTTGAACACTGAAGCTTTCTTT. Residues: CASSLVRRLNTEAFF.